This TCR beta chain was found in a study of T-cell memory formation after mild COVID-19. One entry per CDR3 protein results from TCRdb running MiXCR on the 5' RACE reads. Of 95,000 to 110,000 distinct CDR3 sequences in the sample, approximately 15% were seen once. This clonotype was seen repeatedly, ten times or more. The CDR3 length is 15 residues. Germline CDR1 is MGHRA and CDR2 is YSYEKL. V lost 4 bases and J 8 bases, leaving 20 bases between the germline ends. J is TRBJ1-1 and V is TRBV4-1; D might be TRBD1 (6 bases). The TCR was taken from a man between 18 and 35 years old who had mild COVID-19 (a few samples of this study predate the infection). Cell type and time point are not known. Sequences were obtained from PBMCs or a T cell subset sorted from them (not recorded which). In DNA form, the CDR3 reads TGCGCCAGCAGCCCGGGGGCGGCAGGGCGACCGGAAGCTTTCTTT. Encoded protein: CASSPGAAGRPEAFF.